These T cell receptor beta chains were read from a single sample in a study of blood T cell repertoires in COVID-19. TCRdb keeps only in-frame clones here, not all; method: immunoSEQ multiplex PCR. The table lists about 220,000 clones, 80% to 90% of them singletons. Sequenced material: PBMCs or T cells enriched from blood (not recorded which). The receptors were gathered from a woman in her forties with acute COVID-19. Both conserved end residues are part of each CDR3. The D gene is left open where the match is weak. Size is stated for part of the rows, as once, few or many counts, or as a class when the clone is expanded.

size	V	J	D	CDR3	DNA
.	TRBV2	TRBJ1-3	.	CASRAQGGNTIYF	TGTGCCAGCAGAGCACAGGGTGGAAACACCATATATTTT
.	TRBV18	TRBJ1-1	.	CASSPQKGVNTEAFF	TGTGCCAGCTCACCACAAAAAGGGGTGAACACTGAAGCTTTCTTT
.	TRBV27	TRBJ1-6	.	CASSLSVGARSSYNSPLHF	TGTGCCAGCAGTTTATCGGTTGGGGCACGGAGCTCCTATAATTCACCCCTCCACTTT
.	TRBV7-9	TRBJ1-3	.	CASSAIGNTIYF	TGTGCCAGCAGCGCTATTGGAAACACCATATATTTT
once	TRBV11-2	TRBJ1-1	.	CASSLGQNGEAFF	TGTGCCAGCAGCCTAGGACAGAATGGTGAAGCTTTCTTT
once	TRBV6-1	TRBJ1-1	.	CASSEVEGGVTEAFF	TGTGCCAGCAGTGAAGTCGAAGGAGGGGTAACTGAAGCTTTCTTT
.	TRBV11-2	TRBJ1-2	.	CASSHTAAFYGYTF	TGTGCCAGCAGCCATACCGCGGCGTTCTATGGCTACACCTTC
.	TRBV5-5	TRBJ1-2	.	CASSFGQGYGYTF	TGTGCCAGCAGCTTCGGGCAGGGCTATGGCTACACCTTC
.	TRBV6-5	TRBJ1-4	.	CATNRATNEKLFF	TGTGCCACTAACAGAGCAACTAATGAAAAACTGTTTTTT
.	TRBV5-1	TRBJ2-7	TRBD2	CASSSGLAAPYEQYF	TGCGCCAGCAGCTCCGGACTAGCGGCCCCCTACGAGCAGTACTTC
.	TRBV4-3	TRBJ2-5	TRBD2	CASSQETAGGVGETQYF	TGCGCCAGCAGCCAAGAGACAGCGGGGGGGGTTGGAGAGACCCAGTACTTC
.	TRBV30	TRBJ2-1	TRBD1	CAWTDHSGQGPYNEQFF	TGTGCCTGGACGGACCATTCCGGACAGGGGCCCTACAATGAGCAGTTCTTC
.	TRBV20-1	TRBJ1-2	.	CSASQGTNHGYTF	TGCAGTGCTAGTCAGGGGACTAACCATGGCTACACCTTC
.	TRBV19	TRBJ1-6	.	CASSSPGQEGYNSPLHF	TGTGCCAGTAGTTCGCCGGGACAAGAAGGGTATAATTCACCCCTCCACTTT
few	TRBV14	TRBJ2-2	.	CASSTRRGATGELFF	TGTGCCAGCAGCACTCGACGGGGAGCCACCGGGGAGCTGTTTTTT
.	TRBV7-2	TRBJ1-2	.	CASSWNGGNGYTF	TGTGCCAGCAGTTGGAATGGCGGCAATGGCTACACCTTC
few	TRBV2	TRBJ1-1	TRBD1	CASRSTGGSNTEAFF	TGTGCCAGCAGGTCGACAGGGGGGTCGAACACTGAAGCTTTCTTT
.	TRBV12-5	TRBJ1-1	TRBD1	CASGSDRGWTEAFF	TGTGCTAGTGGTTCGGACAGGGGTTGGACTGAAGCTTTCTTT
.	TRBV7-8	TRBJ1-1	.	CASSLQTAQGNTEAFF	TGTGCCAGCAGCTTACAAACAGCACAGGGTAACACTGAAGCTTTCTTT
.	TRBV2	TRBJ1-2	.	CASSQRGGAPHGYTF	TGTGCCAGCAGCCAAAGGGGGGGGGCCCCCCATGGCTACACCTTC
.	TRBV5-6	TRBJ1-2	.	CASSLSGGYTF	TGTGCCAGCAGCTTGTCGGGGGGCTACACCTTC
few	TRBV19	TRBJ1-1	.	CASSTEGTRLNTEAFF	TGTGCCAGTAGTACGGAGGGAACAAGACTGAACACTGAAGCTTTCTTT
.	TRBV5-1	TRBJ1-4	.	CASSLAATNEKLFF	TGCGCCAGCAGTTTGGCGGCAACTAATGAAAAACTGTTTTTT
once	TRBV14	TRBJ2-1	TRBD2	CASSHPSGGAVKQFF	TGTGCCAGCAGCCACCCTAGCGGGGGGGCAGTGAAGCAGTTCTTC
.	TRBV19	TRBJ2-1	.	CASRDSLYNEQFF	TGTGCCAGTAGGGACAGCCTCTACAATGAGCAGTTCTTC
.	TRBV7-2	TRBJ2-4	.	CASSFTGTSKNIQYF	TGTGCCAGCAGCTTTACTGGGACAAGCAAAAACATTCAGTACTTC
.	TRBV19	TRBJ1-5	TRBD1	CASSIAGGQPQHF	TGTGCCAGTAGTATAGCAGGGGGTCAGCCCCAGCATTTT
.	TRBV4-1	TRBJ1-5	TRBD1	CASSQEQGGVQPQHF	TGCGCCAGCAGCCAAGAGCAGGGGGGCGTTCAGCCCCAGCATTTT
.	TRBV19	TRBJ2-2	.	CASSISVSGTGELFF	TGTGCCAGTAGTATATCAGTCTCAGGGACCGGGGAGCTGTTTTTT
.	TRBV9	TRBJ1-1	.	CASSVSAGVGGEAFF	TGTGCCAGCAGCGTCTCTGCAGGGGTCGGTGGTGAAGCTTTCTTT
.	TRBV5-1	TRBJ2-1	.	CASSLDWRGNEQFF	TGCGCCAGCAGCTTGGACTGGCGGGGAAATGAGCAGTTCTTC
.	TRBV30	TRBJ1-1	.	CAWSRRGGPRGAFF	TGTGCCTGGAGTCGCAGGGGCGGTCCTCGGGGAGCTTTCTTT
.	TRBV12-5	TRBJ1-3	.	CASGESGQISGNTIYF	TGTGCTAGTGGCGAGAGCGGACAGATCTCTGGAAACACCATATATTTT
.	TRBV5-1	TRBJ2-5	TRBD1	CASSLGTGGAETQYF	TGCGCCAGCAGCTTGGGTACAGGGGGCGCTGAGACCCAGTACTTC
once	TRBV3-1/TRBV3-2	TRBJ1-2	TRBD1	CASSQDSTGTGRYGYTF	TGTGCCAGCAGCCAAGATTCAACCGGGACAGGGAGGTATGGCTACACCTTC
.	TRBV5-1	TRBJ1-1	.	CASSLKKGGIMNTEAFF	TGCGCCAGCAGCTTGAAGAAGGGGGGGATCATGAACACTGAAGCTTTCTTT
.	TRBV19	TRBJ1-1	.	CASSIVVGIPEAFF	TGTGCCAGTAGTATAGTGGTGGGCATCCCTGAAGCTTTCTTT
.	TRBV25-1	TRBJ1-6	.	CASSAPRNSPLHF	TGTGCCAGCAGTGCTCCCAGGAATTCACCCCTCCACTTT
.	TRBV6-1	TRBJ1-6	TRBD1	CASSEYGTGPGSPLHF	TGTGCCAGCAGTGAATACGGGACAGGCCCTGGATCACCCCTCCACTTT
few	TRBV2	TRBJ1-2	.	CASSETGRAAGYTF	TGTGCCAGCAGTGAAACGGGGAGGGCGGCTGGCTACACCTTC
.	TRBV7-9	TRBJ1-4	.	CASSLRQRLSTNEKLFF	TGTGCCAGCAGCTTGAGGCAGAGACTATCAACTAATGAAAAACTGTTTTTT
.	TRBV27	TRBJ1-5	TRBD1	CASSLTGQVNQPQHF	TGTGCCAGCAGTTTGACGGGACAGGTTAATCAGCCCCAGCATTTT
.	TRBV5-1	TRBJ2-7	.	CASSLGNRVGNYEQYF	TGCGCCAGCAGCTTGGGAAACAGGGTGGGTAACTACGAGCAGTACTTC
.	TRBV20-1	TRBJ1-2	TRBD1	CSASAGTGPGDTF	TGCAGTGCTAGTGCGGGGACAGGCCCCGGTGACACCTTC
.	TRBV2	TRBJ1-5	.	CASSPRRGASNQPQHF	TGTGCCAGCAGTCCCCGACGGGGGGCGAGCAATCAGCCCCAGCATTTT
.	TRBV5-1	TRBJ2-3	TRBD1	CASSLNRDRGSTDTQYF	TGCGCCAGCAGCTTAAACCGGGACAGGGGAAGCACAGATACGCAGTATTTT
.	TRBV7-2	TRBJ1-4	TRBD1	CASSLANRGGEKLFF	TGTGCCAGCAGCTTAGCGAACAGGGGCGGTGAAAAACTGTTTTTT
.	TRBV7-9	TRBJ2-3	.	CASFSRGATDTQYF	TGTGCCAGCTTCAGTCGGGGGGCTACAGATACGCAGTATTTT
.	TRBV4-2	TRBJ2-2	TRBD2	CASSQDGTSGGPTGELFF	TGTGCCAGCAGCCAAGATGGAACTAGCGGGGGCCCCACCGGGGAGCTGTTTTTT
.	TRBV11-2	TRBJ2-1	TRBD2	CASSPGAGGPHEQFF	TGTGCCAGCAGCCCGGGAGCGGGGGGGCCGCATGAGCAGTTCTTC
.	TRBV18	TRBJ1-4	.	CASSPNQQNEKLFF	TGTGCCAGCTCACCGAATCAACAGAACGAAAAACTGTTTTTT
few	TRBV20-1	TRBJ1-1	.	CSSGGETEAFF	TGCAGTTCCGGAGGGGAGACTGAAGCTTTCTTT
.	TRBV5-4	TRBJ2-3	.	CASSLGGPGGDTQYF	TGTGCCAGCAGCTTGGGGGGCCCCGGGGGAGATACGCAGTATTTT
.	TRBV9	TRBJ2-1	TRBD2	CASSAGTSGYNEQFF	TGTGCCAGCAGCGCCGGGACTAGCGGCTACAATGAGCAGTTCTTC
many	TRBV6-5	TRBJ2-1	TRBD1	CASSGPGTGGDEQFF	TGTGCCAGCAGCGGCCCCGGGACAGGCGGCGATGAGCAGTTCTTC
.	TRBV6-2/TRBV6-3	TRBJ1-5	TRBD1	CASSYSISRGMVGNQPQHF	TGTGCCAGCAGTTACTCGATAAGCAGGGGGATGGTTGGCAATCAGCCCCAGCATTTT
.	TRBV27	TRBJ2-1	TRBD1	CASSRRTGIVAYNEQFF	TGTGCCAGCAGTCGCCGGACAGGGATAGTCGCCTACAATGAGCAGTTCTTC
.	TRBV27	TRBJ1-1	TRBD1	CASSFSTRDRGQNTEAFF	TGTGCCAGCAGTTTCTCAACGCGGGACAGGGGGCAGAACACTGAAGCTTTCTTT
.	TRBV9	TRBJ1-2	.	CASSVAHGDYGYTF	TGTGCCAGCAGCGTAGCTCATGGAGACTATGGCTACACCTTC